This TCR beta chain was identified in a study of identical twins' blood T cells. Across the study: Approximately 50 million reads covered about 6 alpha-chain and about 6 beta-chain libraries. Findings and limits, study-wide: Each donor's most abundant TCRbeta clonotypes shared more CDR3 sequences with her twin than unrelated donors.

Many counts were recorded for this clonotype. The antigen remains undetermined. This CDR3 region has 15 residues. Unmatched junction bases numbered 9, after V lost 1 base and J lost 7 bases. Germline assignment: CDR1 SGHNT and CDR2 YYREEE (reference sequence). TCRdb recomputed calls from the 5' RACE reads with MiXCR, one row per CDR3 protein. This table has a few hundred thousand distinct CDR3 sequences, roughly 30% appearing once. Three pairs of healthy female monozygous twins were the donors. The three twin pairs were reared together, likely meeting the same infections. The TCR originated in a woman aged 18-49 years in good health. Source material: PBMCs. The chain is built from TRBV5-4 and TRBJ1-2; 8 bases agree with TRBD1. The CDR3 reads CASSLWGTGLGGYTF. CDR3 sequence (DNA): TGTGCCAGCAGCTTGTGGGGGACAGGCCTCGGTGGCTACACCTTC.